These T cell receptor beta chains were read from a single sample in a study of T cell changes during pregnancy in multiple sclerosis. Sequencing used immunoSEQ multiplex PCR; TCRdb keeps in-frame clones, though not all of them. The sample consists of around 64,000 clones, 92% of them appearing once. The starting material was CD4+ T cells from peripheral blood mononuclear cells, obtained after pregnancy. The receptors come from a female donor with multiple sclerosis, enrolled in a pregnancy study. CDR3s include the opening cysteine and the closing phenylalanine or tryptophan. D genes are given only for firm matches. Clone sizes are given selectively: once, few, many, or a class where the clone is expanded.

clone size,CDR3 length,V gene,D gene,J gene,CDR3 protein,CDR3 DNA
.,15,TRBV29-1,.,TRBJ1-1,CSVREPGHLNTEAFF,TGCAGCGTTCGTGAGCCGGGACACTTGAACACTGAAGCTTTCTTT
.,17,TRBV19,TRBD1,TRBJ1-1,CASSIFPGTAMNTEAFF,TGTGCCAGTAGTATTTTTCCCGGGACAGCCATGAACACTGAAGCTTTCTTT
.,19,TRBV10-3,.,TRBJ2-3,CAISESRSEAGRGTDTQYF,TGTGCCATCAGTGAGTCGAGATCCGAGGCGGGGAGAGGCACAGATACGCAGTATTTT
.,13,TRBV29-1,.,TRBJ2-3,CSVEETATDTQYF,TGCAGCGTTGAAGAAACAGCTACAGATACGCAGTATTTT
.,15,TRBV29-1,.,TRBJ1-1,CSVARRVGGNTEAFF,TGCAGCGTCGCCAGGAGGGTCGGCGGGAACACTGAAGCTTTCTTT
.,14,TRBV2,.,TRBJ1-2,CASSVAQPNYGYTF,TGTGCCAGCAGTGTCGCACAGCCTAACTATGGCTACACCTTC
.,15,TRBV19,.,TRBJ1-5,CASSIMEGQGQPQHF,TGTGCCAGTAGTATAATGGAGGGGCAAGGGCAGCCCCAGCATTTT
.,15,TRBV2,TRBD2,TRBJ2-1,CASKTGTSGSNEQFF,TGTGCCAGCAAAACCGGGACTAGCGGCAGCAATGAGCAGTTCTTC
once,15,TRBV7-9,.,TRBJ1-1,CASSLGGPGDTEAFF,TGTGCCAGCAGCTTAGGAGGTCCAGGGGACACTGAAGCTTTCTTT
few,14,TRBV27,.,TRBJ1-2,CASRPGGPNYGYTF,TGTGCCAGCAGACCCGGAGGGCCTAACTATGGCTACACCTTC
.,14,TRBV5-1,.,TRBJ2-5,CASSPPDPRGTQYF,TGCGCCAGCAGCCCCCCGGACCCTCGGGGGACCCAGTACTTC
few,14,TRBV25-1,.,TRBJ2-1,CASSDPGIYNEQFF,TGTGCCAGCAGTGACCCCGGGATCTACAATGAGCAGTTCTTC
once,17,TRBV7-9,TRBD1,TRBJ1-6,CASSLTHRDRDYSPLHF,TGTGCCAGCAGCTTAACTCATAGGGACAGGGATTACTCACCCCTCCACTTT
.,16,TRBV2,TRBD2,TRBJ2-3,CASSRQAGGLTDTQYF,TGTGCCAGCAGTCGACAAGCGGGAGGGTTGACAGATACGCAGTATTTT
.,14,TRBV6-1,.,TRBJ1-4,CASSRTPTNEKLFF,TGTGCCAGCAGCAGGACACCAACTAATGAAAAACTGTTTTTT
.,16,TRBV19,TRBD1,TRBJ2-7,CASSLFPGQGAYEQYF,TGTGCCAGTAGCCTATTTCCGGGACAGGGGGCCTACGAGCAGTACTTC
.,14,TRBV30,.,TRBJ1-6,CASNLDRRESPLHF,TGTGCCTCCAACCTCGACAGGCGCGAATCACCCCTCCACTTT
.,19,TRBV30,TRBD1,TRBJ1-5,CAWSEGQVNPPGIAKPQHF,TGTGCCTGGAGCGAGGGACAGGTCAACCCTCCGGGCATTGCCAAGCCCCAGCATTTT
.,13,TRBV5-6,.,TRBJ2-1,CASSRDFYNEQFF,TGTGCCAGCAGCCGGGATTTTTACAATGAGCAGTTCTTC
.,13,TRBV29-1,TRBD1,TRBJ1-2,CSAKTTGGNGYTF,TGCAGCGCCAAAACCACAGGGGGCAATGGCTACACCTTC
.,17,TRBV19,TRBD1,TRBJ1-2,CASNPLRGQGNIDGYTF,TGTGCCAGTAACCCCCTCCGGGGACAGGGGAATATTGATGGCTACACCTTC
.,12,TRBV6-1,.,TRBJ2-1,CASRREFNEQFF,TGTGCCAGCAGGAGGGAATTCAATGAGCAGTTCTTC
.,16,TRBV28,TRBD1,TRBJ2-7,CASSSPTGQGAREQYF,TGTGCCAGCAGTTCACCGACGGGACAGGGGGCGAGGGAGCAGTACTTC
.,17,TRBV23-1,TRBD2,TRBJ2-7,CASYPLETSGGAYEQYF,TGCGCCTCCTATCCCCTTGAGACTAGCGGAGGGGCATACGAGCAGTACTTC
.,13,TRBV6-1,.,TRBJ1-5,CASRKERDQPQHF,TGTGCCAGCAGGAAAGAGAGGGATCAGCCCCAGCATTTT
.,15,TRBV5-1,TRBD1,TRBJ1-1,CASSARTGVNTEAFF,TGCGCCAGCAGCGCGAGGACAGGGGTGAACACTGAAGCTTTCTTT
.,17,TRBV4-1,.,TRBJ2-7,CASSQEFEGAASYEQYF,TGCGCCAGCAGCCAAGAGTTCGAGGGAGCAGCCTCCTACGAGCAGTACTTC
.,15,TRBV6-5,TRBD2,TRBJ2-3,CASKGGLAGADTQYF,TGTGCCAGCAAGGGGGGCCTAGCGGGAGCGGATACGCAGTATTTT
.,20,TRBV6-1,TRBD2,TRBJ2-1,CASSDRGALRLAGVEDEQFF,TGTGCCAGCAGTGATCGGGGGGCCCTAAGACTAGCGGGAGTGGAGGACGAGCAGTTCTTC
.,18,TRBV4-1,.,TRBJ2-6,CASSQERFRTSGANVLTF,TGCGCCAGCAGCCAAGAGCGGTTCCGTACCTCTGGGGCCAACGTCCTGACTTTC
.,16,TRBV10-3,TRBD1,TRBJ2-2,CAIRVGTGANTGELFF,TGTGCCATCAGAGTTGGGACAGGGGCGAACACCGGGGAGCTGTTTTTT
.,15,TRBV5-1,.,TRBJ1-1,CASSPPAGWDTEAFF,TGCGCCAGCAGCCCGCCGGCAGGGTGGGACACTGAAGCTTTCTTT
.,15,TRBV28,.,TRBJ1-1,CASRGTAQGSTEAFF,TGTGCCAGCAGAGGAACAGCTCAGGGGTCCACTGAAGCTTTCTTT
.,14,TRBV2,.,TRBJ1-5,CASSGDSRSQPQHF,TGTGCCAGCAGTGGGGACTCCAGAAGTCAGCCCCAGCATTTT
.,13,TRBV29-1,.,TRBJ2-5,CSVDLQGAETQYF,TGCAGCGTTGATCTACAGGGTGCGGAGACCCAGTACTTC
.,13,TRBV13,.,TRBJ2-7,CASSLGEKREQYF,TGTGCCAGCAGCTTAGGCGAGAAGCGCGAGCAGTACTTC
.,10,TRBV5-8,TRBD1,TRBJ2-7,CASSRTGGFF,TGTGCCAGCAGCAGGACAGGGGGCTTCTTC
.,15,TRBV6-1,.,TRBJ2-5,CASSTLLAKLGTQYF,TGTGCCAGCAGTACCCTGCTAGCGAAGCTGGGGACCCAGTACTTC
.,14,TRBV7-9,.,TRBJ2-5,CASSLAGGAETQYF,TGTGCCAGCAGCTTAGCGGGGGGTGCGGAGACCCAGTACTTC
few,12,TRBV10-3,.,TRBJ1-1,CAIGRVETEAFF,TGTGCCATCGGCAGGGTGGAGACTGAAGCTTTCTTT
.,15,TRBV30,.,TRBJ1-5,CAWSQGGSYNQPQHF,TGTGCCTGGAGTCAGGGAGGGAGTTACAATCAGCCCCAGCATTTT
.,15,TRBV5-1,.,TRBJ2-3,CASSGQGNGRDTQYF,TGCGCCAGCAGCGGTCAGGGAAATGGCCGAGATACGCAGTATTTT
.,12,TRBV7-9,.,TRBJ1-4,CASSWRAEKLFF,TGTGCCAGCAGCTGGAGGGCTGAAAAACTGTTTTTT
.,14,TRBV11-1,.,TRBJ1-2,CASSPGGIPQGYTF,TGTGCCAGCAGCCCGGGGGGGATCCCTCAAGGCTACACCTTC
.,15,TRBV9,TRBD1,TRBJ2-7,CASSGAPGQGYEQYF,TGTGCCAGCAGCGGAGCACCGGGACAGGGCTACGAGCAGTACTTC
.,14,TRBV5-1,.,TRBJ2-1,CASSLESSYNEQFF,TGCGCCAGCAGCCTCGAGAGCTCCTACAATGAGCAGTTCTTC